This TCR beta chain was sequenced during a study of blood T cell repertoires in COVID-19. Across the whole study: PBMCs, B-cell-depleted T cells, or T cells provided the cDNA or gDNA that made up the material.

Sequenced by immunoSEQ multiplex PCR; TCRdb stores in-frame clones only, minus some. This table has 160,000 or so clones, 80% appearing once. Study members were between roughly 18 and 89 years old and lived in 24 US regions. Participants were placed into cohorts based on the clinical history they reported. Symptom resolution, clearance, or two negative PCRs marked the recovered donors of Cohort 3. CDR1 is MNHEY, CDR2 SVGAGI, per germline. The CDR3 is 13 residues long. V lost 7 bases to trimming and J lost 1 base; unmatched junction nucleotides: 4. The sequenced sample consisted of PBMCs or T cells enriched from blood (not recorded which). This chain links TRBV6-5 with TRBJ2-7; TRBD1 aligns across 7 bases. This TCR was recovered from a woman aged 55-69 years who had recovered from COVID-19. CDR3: CASNPTGSYEQYF. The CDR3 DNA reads TGTGCCAGCAACCCGACAGGGTCCTACGAGCAGTACTTC.